Here is one T cell receptor beta chain with its context. Its specificity is not known. This record belongs to a study of T cells in localized non-small cell lung cancer. Profiled with immunoSEQ multiplex PCR; TCRdb holds only in-frame clones, not every one. The data contain 100,000 to 150,000 clones, roughly 90% of them singletons. Trimming shortened V by 3 bases and J by 2 bases, and 8 bases separated the two germline ends. This CDR3 region has 14 residues. Germline CDR1 reads LNHDA; CDR2 reads SQIVND (reference sequence). Study observations and caveats: Maximal T cell clonality occurred in uninvolved adjacent lung, with tumor ranking below it. Because only a single region of the tumor was sequenced, heterogeneity remains possible. Appearance in adjacent lung was seen for a median 57 of the top 100 tumor clones.

The rearrangement links TRBV19 to TRBJ2-1; D call uncertain. The sequence was obtained from a female donor of 60 years or more with stage I lung adenocarcinoma. This sample comprised peripheral blood, obtained before any cancer treatment. The CDR3 DNA sequence: TGTGCCAGTAGTATCCAGCAGCCCTACAATGAGCAGTTCTTC. Protein sequence: CASSIQQPYNEQFF.